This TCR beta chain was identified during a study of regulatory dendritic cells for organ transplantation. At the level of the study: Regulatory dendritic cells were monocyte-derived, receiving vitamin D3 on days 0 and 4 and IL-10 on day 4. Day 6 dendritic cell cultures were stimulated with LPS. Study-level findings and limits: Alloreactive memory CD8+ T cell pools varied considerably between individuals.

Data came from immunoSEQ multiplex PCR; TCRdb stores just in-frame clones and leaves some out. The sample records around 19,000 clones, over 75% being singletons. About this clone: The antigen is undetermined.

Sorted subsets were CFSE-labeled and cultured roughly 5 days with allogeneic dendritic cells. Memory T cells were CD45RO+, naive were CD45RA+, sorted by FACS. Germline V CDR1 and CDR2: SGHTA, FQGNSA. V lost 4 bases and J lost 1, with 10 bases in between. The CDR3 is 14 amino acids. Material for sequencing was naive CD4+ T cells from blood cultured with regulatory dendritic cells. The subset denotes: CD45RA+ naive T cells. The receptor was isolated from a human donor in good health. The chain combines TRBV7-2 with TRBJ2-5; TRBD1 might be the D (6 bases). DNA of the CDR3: TGTGCCAGCAGCTCCCCGGACAGCCAAGAGACCCAGTACTTC. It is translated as CASSSPDSQETQYF.